The following is a T cell receptor (beta chain) sequence with its context. These data come from a study of CD8 T cells in Susac syndrome. The CDR3 is 17 residues long. V gave up 3 bases and J gave up 4 bases, with 21 bases separating them. Germline assignment: CDR1 PRHDT and CDR2 FYEKMQ (reference sequence). RNA, at about 0.45 to 1 ug, was reverse transcribed with random hexamers. One entry per CDR3 protein, called by TCRdb with MiXCR from the immunoSEQ multiplex PCR reads. Of around 81,000 distinct CDR3 sequences in the sample, around 94% were seen once. This sequence originates from a human donor with Susac syndrome. The chain uses TRBV13 and TRBJ1-1; TRBD1 might be the D (5 bases). The sample comprised CD8+ T cells from PBMCs. CDR3 residues: CASSLLGYGYQGTEAFF. The CDR3, as DNA: TGTGCCAGCAGCTTGCTAGGTTATGGGTATCAGGGCACTGAAGCTTTCTTT.